The rows below give T cell receptor beta chains drawn from one sample of a study of T cells in Graves' hyperthyroidism and ophthalmopathy. TCRdb reprocessed the multiplex PCR reads with MiXCR, giving one entry per CDR3 protein. The sample yields roughly 300,000 distinct CDR3 sequences, around a sixth seen once. Input material: blood. The receptors were sampled from a woman between 45 and 60 years old with Graves' hyperthyroidism. The CDR3 runs from the conserved cysteine through the conserved F or W.

>TRBJ2-7|TRBV28
CASMGGTGPRDEQYF
>TRBJ2-3|TRBV29-1
CSAHNGGPTDTQYF
>TRBJ2-7|TRBV13
CASSLGRNSYEQYF
>TRBJ1-1|TRBV20-1
CSASPETEAFF
>TRBJ2-1|TRBV11-2
CASSPQQGKSYNEQFF
>TRBJ2-7|TRBV2
CASSARGREQYF
>TRBJ2-7|TRBV4-1
CASSQDITQDEQYF
>TRBJ2-1|TRBV14
CASSHDPSRNEQFF
>TRBJ1-1|TRBV6-5
CASSYLANTEAFF
>TRBJ1-1|TRBV7-2
CASSLARGTVSMNTEAFF
>TRBJ1-4|TRBV11-2
CASRRADATNEKLFF
>TRBJ2-1|TRBV25-1
CASRKGRNSYNEQFF
>TRBJ2-1|TRBV12-3/TRBV12-4
CASSLGGRRAYNEQFF
>TRBJ2-4|TRBV30
CAWTRAGGGNIQYF
>TRBJ2-4|TRBV3-1
CASSQAVAGGLNIQYF
>TRBJ1-2|TRBV20-1
CSASLATRYGYTF
>TRBJ2-3|TRBV7-2
CASSPSSVAGESTDTQYF
>TRBJ1-5|TRBV12-3/TRBV12-4
CASRDRNSNQPQHF
>TRBJ2-1|TRBV10-3
CAISGVPDAGGMRGNEQFF
>TRBJ2-3|TRBV13
CASSLGGLAGATDTQYF
>TRBJ1-1|TRBV6-1
CASSKGQGGDTEAFF
>TRBJ1-1|TRBV6-6
CASSYSGGHGTEAFF
>TRBJ2-5|TRBV12-3/TRBV12-4
CASKLQGIGETQYF
>TRBJ2-2|TRBV5-1
CASAQTGGDTGELFF
>TRBJ1-5|TRBV20-1
CSAGPLNQPQHF
>TRBJ2-1|TRBV7-9
CASQAGTYNEQFF
>TRBJ1-1|TRBV6-5
CASSYTGSTEAFF
>TRBJ2-5|TRBV5-1
CASSLASGGREETQYF
>TRBJ1-2|TRBV2
CASSGQELDGYTF
>TRBJ2-3|TRBV2
CASSSSGSDTQYF
>TRBJ1-1|TRBV13
CAVGPLNTEAFF
>TRBJ2-1|TRBV5-1
CASSSGDSYNEQFF
>TRBJ1-3|TRBV18
CASSPPYFADSGNTIYF
>TRBJ1-2|TRBV30
CAWSRGNYGYTF
>TRBJ2-1|TRBV11-1
CASSWTSGGTLTYNEQFF
>TRBJ1-2|TRBV30
CAWSDQDTGYGYTF
>TRBJ1-5|TRBV2
CASRLDRANQPQHF
>TRBJ2-5|TRBV2
CASSLQGHETQYF
>TRBJ1-1|TRBV4-1
CASSRTGVLTEAFF
>TRBJ2-2|TRBV13
CASSLSGTRHTGELFF